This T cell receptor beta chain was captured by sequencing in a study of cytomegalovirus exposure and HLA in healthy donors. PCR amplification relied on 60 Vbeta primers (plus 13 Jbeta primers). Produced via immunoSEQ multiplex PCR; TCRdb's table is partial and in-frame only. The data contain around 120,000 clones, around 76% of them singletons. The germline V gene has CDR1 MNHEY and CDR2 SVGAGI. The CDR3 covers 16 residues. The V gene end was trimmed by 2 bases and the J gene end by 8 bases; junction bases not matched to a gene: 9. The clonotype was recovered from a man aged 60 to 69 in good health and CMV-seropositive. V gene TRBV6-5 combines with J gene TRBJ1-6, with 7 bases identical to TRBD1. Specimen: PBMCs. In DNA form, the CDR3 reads TGTGCCAGCAGTTACCAGACAGGGTCATTGTATTCACCCCTCCACTTT. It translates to CASSYQTGSLYSPLHF.